This TCR beta chain was recovered during a study of low-dose radiotherapy and immunotherapy resistance in tumors. Whole-study context: 1 Gy per fraction was delivered to Cohort 2 every two weeks, for 13 Gy total over 26 weeks. Every two weeks patients got nivolumab 240 mg flat dose, plus ipilimumab 1 mg/kg every six weeks, intravenously. Every day for four cycles from cycle 1 day 1, patients took 300 mg of oral aspirin.

TRAV- and TRBV-specific primers primed first-strand cDNA, covering alpha and beta chains. TCRs were amplified for approximately 22 PCR cycles with a constant-region primer and V-primer adapter. TCRdb reprocessed the reads with MiXCR, giving one entry per CDR3 protein. The sample lists around 90,000 distinct CDR3 sequences; approximately 20% were seen once. Documented time point: before trial treatment. Treatment combined nivolumab, ipilimumab, aspirin, low-dose cyclophosphamide and low-dose radiotherapy in a dose-escalation trial. This clonotype appeared many times. This TCR derives from a male donor with prostate cancer. The sample was PBMCs, taken before treatment.

CDR3 bases: TGTGCCAGCAGGCCAAAAACGGGGCTGGGAAACACCATATATTTT. Translation gives CASRPKTGLGNTIYF. The chain joins TRBV7-9 to TRBJ1-3; D perhaps matches TRBD1 (5 bases). Germline values: CDR1 SEHNR, CDR2 FQNEAQ (reference sequence). V was pared by 6 bases and J by 4 bases, with 16 bases between. The CDR3 totals 15 residues.